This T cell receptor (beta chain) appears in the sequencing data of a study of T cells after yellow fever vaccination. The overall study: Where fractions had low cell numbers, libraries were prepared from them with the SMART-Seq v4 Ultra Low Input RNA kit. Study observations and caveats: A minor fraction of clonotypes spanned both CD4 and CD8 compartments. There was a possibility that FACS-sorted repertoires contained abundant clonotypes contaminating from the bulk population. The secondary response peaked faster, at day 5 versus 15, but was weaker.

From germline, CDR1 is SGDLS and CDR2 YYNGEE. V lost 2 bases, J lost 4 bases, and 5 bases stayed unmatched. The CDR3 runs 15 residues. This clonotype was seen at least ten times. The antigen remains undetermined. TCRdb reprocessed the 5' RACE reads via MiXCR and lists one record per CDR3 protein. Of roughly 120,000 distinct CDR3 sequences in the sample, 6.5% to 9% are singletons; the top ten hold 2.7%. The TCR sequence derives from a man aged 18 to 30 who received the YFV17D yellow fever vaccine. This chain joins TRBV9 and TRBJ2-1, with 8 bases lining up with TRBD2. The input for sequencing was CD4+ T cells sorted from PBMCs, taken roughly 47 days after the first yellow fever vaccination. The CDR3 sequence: CASSVTPSGYNEQFF. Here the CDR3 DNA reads TGTGCCAGCAGCGTCACCCCTAGCGGGTACAATGAGCAGTTCTTC.